This TCR beta chain was sequenced during a study of T cell responses to AZD1222 COVID-19 vaccine. The overall study: Second-dose recipients at about 4 or about 12 weeks were treated as one pooled group. Regarding the study as a whole: Spike regions recognized by vaccine-associated CD4 TCRs spanned the protein, led by 160-218 and 743-854. Donors skewed white British and female; clonal diversity was possibly underestimated. Baseline seropositivity characterized only a handful of AZD1222 recipients.

Produced via immunoSEQ multiplex PCR; TCRdb's table is partial and in-frame only. This table has approximately 68,000 clones, 88% appearing once. About this clone: The antigen is not known.

The V gene's germline CDR1 is LNHDA and CDR2 SQIVND (reference sequence). Trimming stripped 5 bases from V and 4 bases from J, with 21 bases between. The CDR3 is 17 amino acids. The source is an adult in good health. The chain couples TRBV19 to TRBJ2-1; D assignment may be TRBD1 or TRBD2 (5 bases each). Sequencing used peripheral blood, obtained on day 0 of AZD1222 vaccination. The DNA for the CDR3 is TGTGCCAGTAGTGGACCGCAGGGAGCGGCGCGATACAATGAGCAGTTCTTC. Protein sequence: CASSGPQGAARYNEQFF.